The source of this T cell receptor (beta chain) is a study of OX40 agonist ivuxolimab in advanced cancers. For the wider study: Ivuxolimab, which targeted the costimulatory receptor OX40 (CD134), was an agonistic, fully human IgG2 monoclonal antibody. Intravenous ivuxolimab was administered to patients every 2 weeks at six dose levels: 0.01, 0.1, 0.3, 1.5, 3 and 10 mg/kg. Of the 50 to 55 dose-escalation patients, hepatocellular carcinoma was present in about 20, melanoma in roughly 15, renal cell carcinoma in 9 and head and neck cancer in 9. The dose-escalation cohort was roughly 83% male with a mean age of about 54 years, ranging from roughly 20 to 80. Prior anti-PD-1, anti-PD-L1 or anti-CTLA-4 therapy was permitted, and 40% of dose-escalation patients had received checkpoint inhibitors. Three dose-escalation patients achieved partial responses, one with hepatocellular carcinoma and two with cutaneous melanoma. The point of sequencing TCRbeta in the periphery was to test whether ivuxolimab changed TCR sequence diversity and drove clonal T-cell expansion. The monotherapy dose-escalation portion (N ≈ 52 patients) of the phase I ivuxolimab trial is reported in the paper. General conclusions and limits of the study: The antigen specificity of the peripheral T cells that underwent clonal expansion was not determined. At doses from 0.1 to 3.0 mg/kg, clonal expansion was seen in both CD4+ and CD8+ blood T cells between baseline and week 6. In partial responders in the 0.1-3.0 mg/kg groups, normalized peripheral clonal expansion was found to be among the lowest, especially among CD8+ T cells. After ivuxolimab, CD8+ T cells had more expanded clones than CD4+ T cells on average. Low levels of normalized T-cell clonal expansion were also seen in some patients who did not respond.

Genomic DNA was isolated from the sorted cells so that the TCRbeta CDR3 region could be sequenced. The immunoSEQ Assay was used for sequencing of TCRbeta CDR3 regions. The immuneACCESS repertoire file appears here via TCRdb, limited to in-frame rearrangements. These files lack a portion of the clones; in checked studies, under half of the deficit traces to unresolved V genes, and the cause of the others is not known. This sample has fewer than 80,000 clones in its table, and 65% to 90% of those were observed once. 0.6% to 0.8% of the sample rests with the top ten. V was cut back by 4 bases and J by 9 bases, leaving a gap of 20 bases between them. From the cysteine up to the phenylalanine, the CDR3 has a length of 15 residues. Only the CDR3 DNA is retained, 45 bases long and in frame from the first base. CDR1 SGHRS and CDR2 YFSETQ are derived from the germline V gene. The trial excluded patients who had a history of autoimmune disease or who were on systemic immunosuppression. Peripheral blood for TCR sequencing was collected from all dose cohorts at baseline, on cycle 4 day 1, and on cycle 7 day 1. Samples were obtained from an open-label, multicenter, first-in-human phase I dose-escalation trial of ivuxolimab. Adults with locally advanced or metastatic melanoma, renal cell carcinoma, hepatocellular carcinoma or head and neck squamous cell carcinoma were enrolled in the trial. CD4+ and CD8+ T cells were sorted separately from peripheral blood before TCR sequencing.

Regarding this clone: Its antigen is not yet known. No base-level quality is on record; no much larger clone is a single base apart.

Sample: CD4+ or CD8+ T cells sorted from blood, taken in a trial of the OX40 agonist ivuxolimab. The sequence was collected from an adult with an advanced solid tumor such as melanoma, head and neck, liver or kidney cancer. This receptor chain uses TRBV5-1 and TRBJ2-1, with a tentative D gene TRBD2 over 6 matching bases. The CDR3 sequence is CASSLQGTSGGEQFF. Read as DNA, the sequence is TGCGCCAGCAGCCTCCAAGGGACTTCCGGGGGTGAGCAGTTCTTC. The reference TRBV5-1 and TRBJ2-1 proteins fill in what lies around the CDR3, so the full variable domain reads KAGVTQTPRYLIKTRGQQVTLSCSPISGHRSVSWYQQTPGQGLQFLFEYFSETQRNKGNFPGRFSGRQFSNSRSEMNVSTLELGDSALYLCASSLQGTSGGEQFFGPGTRLTVL.